This TCR beta chain emerged from a study of blood T cell repertoires in COVID-19. Study in general: Italy, Spain and the United States were the sources of the convalescent and acute COVID-19 samples. T cells, B-cell-depleted T cells, or PBMCs provided the cDNA or gDNA that served as material.

Only in-frame clones appear in the TCRdb table, and some are missing; sequencing was by immunoSEQ multiplex PCR. The table shows approximately 300,000 clones, with about 85% occurring only once. Individuals drawn from 24 US areas were about 18 to 95 years old. The recovered donors of Cohort 3 showed two negative PCRs, clearance, or symptom resolution. This clone was recorded once. Germline values: CDR1 SGHTA, CDR2 FQGNSA. This CDR3 comprises 15 residues. Trimming pared 2 bases from V and 9 bases from J, leaving 17 bases between. This chain uses TRBV7-2 with TRBJ1-5; D unresolved. What was sequenced was PBMCs or T cells enriched from blood (not recorded which). The TCR sequence derives from a woman under 40 who had recovered from COVID-19. CDR3 region: CASSLSMAGSWPQHF. CDR3 coding DNA: TGTGCCAGCAGCTTAAGTATGGCAGGCTCATGGCCCCAGCATTTT.